Here is one TCR beta chain with its context. Each CDR3 protein gets one entry after TCRdb re-called the RT-PCR reads with MiXCR. The sample includes hundreds of thousands of distinct CDR3 sequences, less than 15% of them seen just once. With 3 bases removed from V and 1 base from J, the gap between germline ends came to 13 bases. The CDR3 totals 16 residues. Germline V gene sequence: CDR1 SGHTA, CDR2 FQGTGA. This specimen belongs to a study of response to subunit inactivated influenza vaccine. This specimen was PBMCs from blood, taken less than 15 days before vaccination. The V gene is TRBV7-3, the J gene TRBJ1-3; D possibly corresponds to TRBD1 (5 bases). The source of this sequence is a man between 50 and 59 years old who received an inactivated influenza vaccine. This chain's CDR3 is CASSFMGGRSGNTIYF. As DNA, the CDR3 is TGTGCCAGCAGCTTTATGGGGGGAAGATCTGGAAACACCATATATTTT.